This TCR beta chain was identified in a study of T-cell reconstitution after alpha-beta-depleted transplantation in children. Overall study results and limits: At the one-year point after transplant, T-cell counts and TCRbeta diversity were found to come mostly from T cells that had been newly produced.

This clonotype was seen a handful of times. Its antigen is unidentified. Preparation of the TCRbeta library involved a method that used unique molecular identifiers. TCRdb redid the calling of the PCR reads with MiXCR, one entry per CDR3 protein. This sample has 780,000 or so distinct CDR3 sequences, with 15% to 20% found just once. This clonotype originated in a male patient aged 10-17 years who had a stem cell transplant for acute lymphoblastic leukemia, so the T cells may come from the graft donor. The source material was PBMCs, mostly from graft donor cells, sampled 360 days after TCRalphabeta/CD19-depleted stem cell transplant.

The CDR3 sequence: CASSFLTSGANEQFF. The CDR3, as DNA: TGTGCCAGCAGCTTCCTCACTAGCGGGGCAAATGAGCAGTTCTTC. The J gene is TRBJ2-1, the V gene TRBV7-2; 10 bases are a match to TRBD2. This CDR3 contains 15 residues. Trimming took 3 bases from V and 7 from J; bases not matched to a gene: 6. CDR1 and CDR2 (germline): SGHTA, FQGNSA.